This entry is about one T cell receptor (beta chain). Its antigen remains undetermined. Base qualities are not at hand, and no much larger clone is one base apart. The source of the sample is a study of molecular identifiers for immune sequencing clone quantification (dated by TCRdb to between 2017 and 2018). Regarding the study in general: For a replicate experiment, RNA from around 20,000 or 100,000 naive CD8 T cells was divided into five aliquots, of which four were sequenced. This methods study used CD8 T cells to benchmark TCR RNA copy counting and molecular-identifier clustering-based TCR repertoire sequencing (MIDCIRS).

Deletion took 5 bases off V and 6 bases off J, with a span of 15 bases between the germline ends. The CDR3 sequence holds 14 residues, the cysteine and phenylalanine included. The CDR3 DNA has 42 bases and is translated from base 1. In the germline V gene, CDR1 corresponds to SNHLY and CDR2 to FYNNEI. Paper-wide results and their limitations: A single cell's worth of spiked-in Jurkat TCR RNA was reported detectable even among some 920,000 naive CD8 T cells. In CMV-specific effector cells, over 99% of molecules were held by clones above 20 RNA copies, whereas under 1% of molecules were held by such clones in naive cells. When barcode sub-clustering was left out, chimeric consensus sequences inflated TCR diversity, with chimeras reaching as high as 47%. Spiked-in Jurkat TCR RNA (approximately eleven copies' worth), which is not part of the donor repertoire, was contained in the naive libraries. Highly expanded clone sizes could be underestimated if identical TCR molecules share a barcode. Around 2.8 recovered TCR RNA copies per cell were obtained by modeling, versus roughly 9.7 by digital PCR, implying a capture efficiency of 30% to 35%.

Libraries of naive CD8 T cells were built from anywhere between about 19,000 and 1,100,000 sorted cells, with 10%, 30% or 50% of the purified RNA used. Naive CD8 T cells, defined as CD8+CD4-CCR7+CD45RA+, were FACS-sorted into RLT Plus buffer on a BD FACSAria II. To test detection sensitivity, Jurkat RNA equal to fewer than 13 TCR copies was added to samples of 20,000-1,000,000 naive CD8 T cells. Enrichment of CD8 T cells was done with RosetteSep CD8+ T Cell Enrichment Cocktail plus Ficoll-Paque, and ACK red cell lysis came afterward. Libraries came from PCR. The data were produced on a NextSeq 500. Bulk TCR libraries were made following a previously described method, with the TCR primers given in Table S5. Total RNA was purified with the Qiagen AllPrep DNA/RNA kit. Before analysis, reads from multiple sequencing runs of one library were combined. The original pipeline was this. Reads were retained only if their TCR constant sequence matched exactly, and those retained reads were trimmed to 150 nt and grouped according to their 12-nt molecular barcodes. Reads inside each barcode group were sub-clustered using a 15% Levenshtein threshold, and a quality-weighted consensus sequence was constructed for each RNA molecule. Non-functional sequences were removed, as were lower-count sequences one edit away from another. Based on fitting two negative binomial distributions, any barcode sub-cluster with under 20% of the maximum read count was discarded. TCRdb passed the public sequencing reads through fastp at Q25 and MiXCR, retaining productive beta sequences. Rows matching on CDR3 protein sequence are summarized as one entry with the most common DNA and genes. The V and J calls follow TCRdb's processing rather than the paper's. Counted in this sample were under 100,000 distinct CDR3 sequences; around a quarter of them appeared once. About 0.8% of the sample is held by the ten biggest clonotypes.

The receptor was derived from a human donor in good health. Some libraries in this study had Jurkat cell RNA spiked in. The chain is assembled from TRBV2 and TRBJ2-3, with the D gene too uncertain to name. The sequencing input was naive CD8+ T cells from blood, with Jurkat cell RNA spiked in. In light of the paper, this sample's cell subset or site label describes: FACS-sorted CD8+CD4-CCR7+CD45RA+ naive T cells. The bases are TGTGCCAGCAGTAGACCGATCTCTGGGGATACGCAGTATTTT. It encodes CASSRPISGDTQYF.